This TCR beta chain appears in the sequencing data of a study of cytomegalovirus exposure and HLA in healthy donors. Study-wide results and caveats: A cluster of highly shared sequence variants was likely a sequencing artifact. CMV antigen specificity was confirmed in vitro for three CMV-associated chains. Both high specificity and high sensitivity reportedly marked the classifier's diagnosis of cytomegalovirus status. Later work showed greater clonal expansion in HLA-associated TCR beta chains than in equally common others.

Germline V gene lookup returns CDR1 LNHDA and CDR2 SQIVND (reference sequence). With 5 bases removed from V and 6 bases from J, the gap between germline ends came to 18 bases. This CDR3 region has 15 residues. Points on this clone: Its target is not known.

PCR primers comprised 60 Vbeta and 13 Jbeta primers. Assay used: immunoSEQ multiplex PCR; TCRdb lists only in-frame clones, some missing. The sample consists of just over 150,000 clones, 80% to 90% of them appearing once. The chain joins TRBV19 to TRBJ2-3; TRBD1 is a possible D gene (7 bases). This clonotype was obtained from a young woman in good health and CMV-seronegative. Sequencing input: PBMCs. As DNA, the CDR3 is TGTGCCAGTAGTGAACTGGAGGGGGCCAGGGATACGCAGTATTTT. Encoded protein: CASSELEGARDTQYF.